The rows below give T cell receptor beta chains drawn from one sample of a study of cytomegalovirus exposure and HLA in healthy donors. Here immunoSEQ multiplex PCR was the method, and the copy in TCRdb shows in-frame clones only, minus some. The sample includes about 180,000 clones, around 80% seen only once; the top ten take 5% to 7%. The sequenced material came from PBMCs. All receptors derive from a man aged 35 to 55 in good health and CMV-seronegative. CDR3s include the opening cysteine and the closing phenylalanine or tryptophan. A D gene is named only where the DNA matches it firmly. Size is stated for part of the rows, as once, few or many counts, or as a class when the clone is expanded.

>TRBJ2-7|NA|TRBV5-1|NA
CASSPAGMVINEQYF
TGCGCCAGCAGCCCGGCCGGGATGGTGATCAACGAGCAGTACTTC
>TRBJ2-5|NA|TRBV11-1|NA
CASSLPEVETQYF
TGTGCCAGCAGCCTCCCGGAGGTTGAGACCCAGTACTTC
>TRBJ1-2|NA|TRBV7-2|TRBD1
CASSARTGTEFYGYTF
TGTGCCAGCAGCGCACGTACAGGGACAGAATTCTATGGCTACACCTTC
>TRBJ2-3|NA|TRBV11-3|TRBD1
CASSLYGDRGTDTQYF
TGTGCCAGCAGCTTATACGGGGACAGGGGCACAGATACGCAGTATTTT
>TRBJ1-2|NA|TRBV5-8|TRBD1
CASSFGTVYGYTF
TGTGCCAGCAGCTTTGGGACAGTCTATGGCTACACCTTC
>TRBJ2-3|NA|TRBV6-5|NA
CASSYSNGYSTDTQYF
TGTGCCAGCAGTTACTCGAACGGGTACAGCACAGATACGCAGTATTTT
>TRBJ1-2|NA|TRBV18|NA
CASSPLNYGYTF
TGTGCCAGCTCACCCCTCAACTATGGCTACACCTTC
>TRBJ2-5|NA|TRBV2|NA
CASSDRREETQYF
TGTGCCAGCAGTGACCGCAGGGAAGAGACCCAGTACTTC
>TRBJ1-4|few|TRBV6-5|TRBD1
CASSYTGTAEKLFF
TGTGCCAGCAGTTACACAGGGACAGCAGAAAAACTGTTTTTT
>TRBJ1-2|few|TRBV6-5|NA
CASSPGLTGLDGYTF
TGTGCCAGCAGTCCTGGCCTTACAGGGTTAGATGGCTACACCTTC
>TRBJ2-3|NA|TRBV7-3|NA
CASSPNPTDTQYF
TGTGCCAGCAGCCCTAACCCCACAGATACGCAGTATTTT
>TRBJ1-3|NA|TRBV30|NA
CAWSALQHSGNTIYF
TGTGCCTGGAGTGCATTACAGCACTCTGGAAACACCATATATTTT
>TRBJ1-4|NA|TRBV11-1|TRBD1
CASSDRQGAREKLFF
TGTGCCAGCAGCGACCGACAGGGGGCGAGGGAAAAACTGTTTTTT
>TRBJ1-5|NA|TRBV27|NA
CASSRGGPSNQPQHF
TGTGCCAGCAGTAGGGGGGGACCGAGCAATCAGCCCCAGCATTTT
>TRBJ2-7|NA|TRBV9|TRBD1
CASSVGGGGYEQYF
TGTGCCAGCAGCGTAGGAGGGGGCGGCTACGAGCAGTACTTC
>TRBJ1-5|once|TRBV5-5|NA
CASSLTQGGSQHF
TGTGCCAGCAGCTTGACACAGGGTGGGTCCCAGCATTTT
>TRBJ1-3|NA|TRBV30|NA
CAWRGGSGNTIYF
TGTGCCTGGAGGGGGGGCTCTGGAAACACCATATATTTT
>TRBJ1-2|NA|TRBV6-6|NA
CAIARGAGYGYTF
TGTGCCATAGCCCGGGGGGCAGGCTATGGCTACACCTTC
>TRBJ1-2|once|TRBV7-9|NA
CASSTGRGEGYTF
TGTGCCAGCAGCACCGGGAGGGGGGAAGGCTACACCTTC
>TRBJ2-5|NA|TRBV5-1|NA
CASSEGRTEGAQYF
TGCGCCAGCAGCGAAGGACGGACAGAGGGGGCCCAGTACTTC